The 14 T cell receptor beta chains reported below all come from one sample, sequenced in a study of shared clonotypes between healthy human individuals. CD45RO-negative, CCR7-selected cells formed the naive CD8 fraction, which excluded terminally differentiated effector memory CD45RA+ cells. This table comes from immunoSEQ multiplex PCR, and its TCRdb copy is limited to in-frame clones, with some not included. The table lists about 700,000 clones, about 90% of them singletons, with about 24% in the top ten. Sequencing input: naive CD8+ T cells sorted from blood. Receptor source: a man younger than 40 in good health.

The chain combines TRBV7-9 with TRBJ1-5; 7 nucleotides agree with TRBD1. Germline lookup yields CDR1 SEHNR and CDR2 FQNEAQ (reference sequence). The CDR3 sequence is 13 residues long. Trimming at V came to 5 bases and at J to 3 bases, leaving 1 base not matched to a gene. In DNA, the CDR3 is TGTGCCAGCAGCGACAGGGACAATCAGCCCCAGCATTTT. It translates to CASSDRDNQPQHF.

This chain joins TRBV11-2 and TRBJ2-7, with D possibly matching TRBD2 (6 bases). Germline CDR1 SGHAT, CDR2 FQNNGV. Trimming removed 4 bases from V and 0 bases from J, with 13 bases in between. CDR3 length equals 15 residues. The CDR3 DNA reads TGTGCCAGCAGCTCTACGGGAGATCCCTCCTACGAGCAGTACTTC. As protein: CASSSTGDPSYEQYF.

CDR3 loop: CASSSPTGADTQYF. The CDR3 nucleotides are TGTGCCAGCAGTTCACCCACAGGGGCAGATACGCAGTATTTT. The chain joins TRBV28 to TRBJ2-3, with 7 bases matching TRBD1. V gave up 4 bases and J gave up 4 bases; unmatched junction bases: 5. The CDR3 spans 14 residues. CDR1 and CDR2 (germline): MDHEN, SYDVKM.

CDR3 sequence: CASSLILAGGLDTQYF. CDR3 coding DNA: TGTGCCAGCAGCTTAATACTAGCGGGAGGGTTGGATACGCAGTATTTT. The chain links TRBV7-3 to TRBJ2-3; 13 bases fit TRBD2. With V trimmed by 1 base and J by 6 bases, 4 bases remained unmatched. The CDR3 runs 16 residues. Germline V gives CDR1 SGHTA, CDR2 FQGTGA.

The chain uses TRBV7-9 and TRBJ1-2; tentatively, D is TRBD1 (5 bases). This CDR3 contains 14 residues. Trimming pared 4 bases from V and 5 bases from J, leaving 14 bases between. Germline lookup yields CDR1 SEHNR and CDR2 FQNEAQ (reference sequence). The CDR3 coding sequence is TGTGCCAGCAGCTCCGCAGGGATTACGTATGGCTACACCTTC. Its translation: CASSSAGITYGYTF.

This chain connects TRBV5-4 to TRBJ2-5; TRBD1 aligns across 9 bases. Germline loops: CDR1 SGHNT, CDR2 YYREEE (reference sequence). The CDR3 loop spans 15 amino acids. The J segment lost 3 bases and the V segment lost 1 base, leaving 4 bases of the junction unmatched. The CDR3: CASSLRGQGKETQYF. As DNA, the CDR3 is TGTGCCAGCAGCTTGAGGGGACAGGGCAAAGAGACCCAGTACTTC. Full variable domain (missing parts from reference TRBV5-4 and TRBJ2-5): ETGVTQSPTHLIKTRGQQVTLRCSSQSGHNTVSWYQQALGQGPQFIFQYYREEENGRGNFPPRFSGLQFPNYSSELNVNALELDDSALYLCASSLRGQGKETQYFGPGTRLLVL.

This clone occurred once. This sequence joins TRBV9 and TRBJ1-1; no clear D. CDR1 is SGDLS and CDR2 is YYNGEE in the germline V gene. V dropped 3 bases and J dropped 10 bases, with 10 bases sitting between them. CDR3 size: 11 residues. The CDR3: CASSGGGSAFF. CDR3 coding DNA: TGTGCCAGCAGCGGGGGAGGGTCAGCTTTCTTT.

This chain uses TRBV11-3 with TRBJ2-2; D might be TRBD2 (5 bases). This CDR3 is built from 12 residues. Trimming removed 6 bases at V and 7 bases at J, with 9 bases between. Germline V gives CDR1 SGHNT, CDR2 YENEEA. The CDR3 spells CASSAGSGELFF. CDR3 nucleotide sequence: TGTGCCAGCAGTGCGGGTAGCGGGGAGCTGTTTTTT.

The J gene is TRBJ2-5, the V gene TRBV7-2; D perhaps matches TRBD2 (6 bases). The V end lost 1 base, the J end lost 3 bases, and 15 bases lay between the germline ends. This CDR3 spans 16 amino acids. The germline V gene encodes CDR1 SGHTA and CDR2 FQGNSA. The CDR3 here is CASSLVLGGLEETQYF. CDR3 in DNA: TGTGCCAGCAGCTTAGTCCTGGGGGGTTTGGAAGAGACCCAGTACTTC.

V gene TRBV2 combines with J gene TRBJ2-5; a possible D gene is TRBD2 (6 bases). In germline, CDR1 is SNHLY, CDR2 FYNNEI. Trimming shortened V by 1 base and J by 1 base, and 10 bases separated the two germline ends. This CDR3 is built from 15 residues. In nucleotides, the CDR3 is TGTGCCAGCAGTGAAGGTTCGACTAGCCAAGAGACCCAGTACTTC. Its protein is CASSEGSTSQETQYF.

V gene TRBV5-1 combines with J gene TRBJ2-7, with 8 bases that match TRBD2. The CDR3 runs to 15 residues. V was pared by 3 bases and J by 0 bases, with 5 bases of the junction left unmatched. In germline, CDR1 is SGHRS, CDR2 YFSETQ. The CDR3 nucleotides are TGCGCCAGCAGCTCAACGGGGGGGTACTCCTACGAGCAGTACTTC. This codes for CASSSTGGYSYEQYF.

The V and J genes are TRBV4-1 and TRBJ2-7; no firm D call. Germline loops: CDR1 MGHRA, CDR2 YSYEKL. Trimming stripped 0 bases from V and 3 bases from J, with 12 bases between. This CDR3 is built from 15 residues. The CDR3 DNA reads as TGCGCCAGCAGCCAAGATAGCCAGAACTACTACGAGCAGTACTTC. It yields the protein CASSQDSQNYYEQYF.

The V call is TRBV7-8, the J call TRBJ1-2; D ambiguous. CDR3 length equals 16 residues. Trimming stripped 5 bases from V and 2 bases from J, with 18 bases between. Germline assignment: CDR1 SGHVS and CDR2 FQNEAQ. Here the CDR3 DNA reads TGTGCCAGCAGCGTACACCGGACCGAAATAAACTATGGCTACACCTTC. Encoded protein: CASSVHRTEINYGYTF.

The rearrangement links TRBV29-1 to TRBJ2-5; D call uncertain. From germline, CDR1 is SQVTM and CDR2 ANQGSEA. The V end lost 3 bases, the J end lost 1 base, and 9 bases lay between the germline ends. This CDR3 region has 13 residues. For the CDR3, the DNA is TGCAGCGTTGAGGCAGGACCCCAAGAGACCCAGTACTTC. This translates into CSVEAGPQETQYF.